Shown below are 21 T cell receptor beta chains from a single sample sequenced in a study of beta chain features in type 1 diabetes. Overall study findings and caveats: Shortening of TCRB CDR3s, moderate but significant, appeared in all four CD4+ subsets of Type 1 diabetes patients.

For these receptors, no antigen is known. The authors reverse transcribed all of the isolated RNA, so sequencing captured expressed TCRB transcripts. Produced via immunoSEQ multiplex PCR; TCRdb's table is partial and in-frame only. The sample yields some 26,000 clones, 55% to 70% seen once. Specimen: stem cell memory CD4+ T cells from blood. These receptors were taken from a woman aged 40 to 50 with type 1 diabetes.

This clone was counted once. The genes are TRBV5-1 and TRBJ1-1, with D maybe TRBD1 (6 bases). The CDR3 is 15 amino acids. V lost 1 base and J 4 bases, leaving 14 bases between the germline ends. Germline V gene lookup returns CDR1 SGHRS and CDR2 YFSETQ. CDR3: CASSLTGMKTTEAFF. CDR3 sequence (DNA): TGCGCCAGCAGCTTGACAGGGATGAAGACCACTGAAGCTTTCTTT.

CDR3 sequence reads: CASIRPGLDTQYF. The CDR3 nucleotides are TGTGCCAGCATCAGGCCGGGGTTAGATACGCAGTATTTT. The V call is TRBV6-5, the J call TRBJ2-3, with D tentatively TRBD2 (5 bases). CDR1 and CDR2 from the germline V gene are MNHEY and SVGAGI. The V end lost 7 bases, the J end lost 5 bases, and 13 bases lay between the germline ends. The CDR3 consists of 13 residues.

The chain carries TRBV11-2 and TRBJ2-5; D may be TRBD2 (5 bases). Trimming shortened V by 2 bases and J by 5 bases, and 18 bases separated the two germline ends. This CDR3 comprises 16 residues. CDR1 is SGHAT, CDR2 FQNNGV, per germline. DNA for the CDR3: TGTGCCAGCAGCTTACGCTCCGGGGTATGGTCGGAGACCCAGTACTTC. Translation gives CASSLRSGVWSETQYF.

The V call is TRBV18, the J call TRBJ1-2; D unclear. V gave up 0 bases and J gave up 8 bases, with 7 bases separating them. This CDR3 has 12 amino acids. Germline V CDR1 and CDR2: KGHSH, LQKENI. DNA of the CDR3: TGTGCCAGCTCACCACCGGCGGGGGGCTACACCTTC. It yields the protein CASSPPAGGYTF.

V and J are TRBV7-3 and TRBJ1-1; 10 bases agree with TRBD1. The CDR3 totals 15 residues. V was pared by 5 bases and J by 3 bases, with 6 bases of the junction left unmatched. Germline CDR1 is SGHTA and CDR2 is FQGTGA. CDR3: CASSRPGTGDTEAFF. DNA of the CDR3: TGTGCCAGCAGCCGCCCCGGGACAGGGGACACTGAAGCTTTCTTT.

V and J are TRBV28 and TRBJ2-1; D is unresolved. This CDR3 is built from 12 residues. V shed 3 bases and J shed 4 bases, with 4 bases lying between them. Germline CDR1 is MDHEN and CDR2 is SYDVKM. The chain's CDR3 is CASSLRYNEQFF. The CDR3 bases are TGTGCCAGCAGTTTGCGGTACAATGAGCAGTTCTTC.

This clone was seen a handful of times. The chain's CDR3 is CAISDPGRQETQYF. The CDR3 DNA reads as TGTGCCATCAGTGACCCGGGGAGGCAAGAGACCCAGTACTTC. The V and J genes are TRBV10-3 and TRBJ2-5; possible D gene TRBD2, 6 bases. The V and J ends lost 3 bases and 2 bases respectively, with 10 bases between them. The CDR3 length is 14 residues. Germline CDR1 is ENHRY and CDR2 is SYGVKD.

The rearrangement uses TRBV6-5 and TRBJ2-1; 9 nucleotides match TRBD2. With V trimmed by 2 bases and J by 10 bases, 6 bases remained unmatched. From germline, CDR1 is MNHEY and CDR2 SVGAGI. CDR3 length: 14 amino acids. The CDR3 coding sequence is TGTGCCAGCAGTTACGTCCTGACTAGCGGCGAGCAGTTCTTC. Its translation: CASSYVLTSGEQFF.

CDR3 residues: CASSSVPGQGAGLSYEQYF. The CDR3 DNA reads as TGTGCCAGCAGCAGCGTCCCGGGACAGGGGGCGGGACTCTCCTACGAGCAGTACTTC. The gene calls are TRBV4-2 and TRBJ2-7; 12 bases map to TRBD1. Germline V lookup: CDR1 LGHNA, CDR2 YNFKEQ. The CDR3 has 19 residues. V lost 5 bases, J lost 0 bases, and 14 bases stayed unmatched.

The V and J genes are TRBV19 and TRBJ1-5; D may be TRBD1 (5 bases). The CDR3 consists of 13 residues. Germline V CDR1 and CDR2: LNHDA, SQIVND (reference sequence). With 1 base removed from V and 5 bases from J, the gap between germline ends came to 6 bases. The CDR3 reads CASSIAGDQPQHF. The CDR3 DNA reads as TGTGCCAGTAGTATAGCGGGGGATCAGCCCCAGCATTTT.

V is TRBV28 and J is TRBJ2-7, with 11 bases aligning to TRBD2. With 3 bases clipped from V and 6 bases from J, the junction kept 7 bases outside the gene matches. The CDR3 is made up of 15 amino acids. In germline, CDR1 is MDHEN, CDR2 SYDVKM. CDR3 amino acids: CASSFPTSGVSEQYF. CDR3 in DNA: TGTGCCAGCAGTTTCCCGACTAGCGGGGTATCCGAGCAGTACTTC.

The chain joins TRBV21-1 to TRBJ2-7; TRBD1, the table's D call, lacks a check against the DNA. TRBV21-1 is a pseudogene segment. The CDR3 runs 15 residues. The CDR3 protein is CASSEQQGVGHEQYF. CDR3 nucleotides: TGTGCCAGCAGCGAGCAACAGGGGGTCGGCCACGAGCAGTACTTC.

This chain uses TRBV15 with TRBJ2-5; no firm D call. Germline assignment: CDR1 LNHNV and CDR2 YYDKDF (reference sequence). The CDR3 is 14 amino acids. Trimming cost V 1 base and J 4 bases, with 10 bases left between them. The CDR3 region is CATSRVLVGETQYF. Written as DNA, the CDR3 is TGTGCCACCAGCAGAGTTCTAGTTGGAGAGACCCAGTACTTC.

The chain has TRBV9 and TRBJ2-1, with TRBD1 as a possible D gene (5 bases). Trimming cost V 4 bases and J 4 bases, with 15 bases left between them. The CDR3 consists of 15 residues. Per germline, CDR1 SGDLS and CDR2 YYNGEE. Here the CDR3 DNA reads TGTGCCAGCAGCCCGAGCCCACAGGTTTACAATGAGCAGTTCTTC. It codes for CASSPSPQVYNEQFF.

The chain uses TRBV2 and TRBJ1-2; tentatively, D is TRBD1 (5 bases). Germline-derived CDR1 and CDR2 are SNHLY and FYNNEI. The CDR3 is made up of 14 amino acids. The V end lost 1 base, the J end lost 8 bases, and 14 bases lay between the germline ends. The CDR3, as DNA: TGTGCCAGCAGTGAAGGGGGGGGTTCCGGGGGCTACACCTTC. Its protein is CASSEGGGSGGYTF.

The chain uses TRBV5-1 and TRBJ1-2; TRBD1 matches at 7 bases. Losses at the gene ends were 0 bases for V and 5 bases for J; bases not matched to a gene: 16. CDR3 length: 18 amino acids. In germline, CDR1 is SGHRS, CDR2 YFSETQ. The CDR3 here is CASSLAPQTGTSLYGYTF. The CDR3 region has the DNA TGCGCCAGCAGCTTGGCCCCTCAGACAGGGACCTCCCTATATGGCTACACCTTC.

The chain couples TRBV5-4 to TRBJ1-2; D remains ambiguous. V lost 2 bases to trimming and J lost 4 bases, with 18 bases between them. The CDR3 extends over 16 amino acids. Germline values: CDR1 SGHNT, CDR2 YYREEE (reference sequence). CDR3 loop: CASSFGPEITSYGYTF. CDR3 coding DNA: TGTGCCAGCAGCTTTGGACCCGAAATAACTAGCTATGGCTACACCTTC.

The CDR3 is CASSPWGEEAFF. The DNA for the CDR3 is TGTGCCAGCAGCCCCTGGGGGGAAGAAGCTTTCTTT. The chain has TRBV11-2 and TRBJ1-1; tentative D call: TRBD1 (5 bases). The CDR3 covers 12 residues. Germline values: CDR1 SGHAT, CDR2 FQNNGV. The V gene lost 5 bases and the J gene lost 8 bases, with 12 bases spanning the gap.

Comment on this clone: Other DNA sequences in the sample encode the same CDR3. The V and J genes are TRBV14 and TRBJ2-3; 12 nucleotides agree with TRBD2. The CDR3 totals 16 residues. J gave up 2 bases and V 4 bases, and 4 bases lay outside the gene matches. The germline V gene encodes CDR1 SGHDN and CDR2 FVKESK. CDR3 in amino acids: CASSRRLAGDTDTQYF. The CDR3 nucleotides read TGTGCCAGCAGCCGCAGACTAGCGGGAGACACAGATACGCAGTATTTT.

This chain joins TRBV11-1 and TRBJ2-2; D is perhaps TRBD2 (6 bases). Germline V CDR1 and CDR2: SGHAT, FQDESV (reference sequence). Trimming removed 2 bases from V and 7 bases from J, with 17 bases in between. CDR3 size: 16 residues. The CDR3 DNA follows: TGTGCCAGCAGCTTATCCCGCGAGAGGAGGGTCGGGGAGCTGTTTTTT. As protein: CASSLSRERRVGELFF. The full variable domain, completed using reference TRBV11-1 and TRBJ2-2, is EAEVAQSPRYKITEKSQAVAFWCDPISGHATLYWYRQILGQGPELLVQFQDESVVDDSQLPKDRFSAERLKGVDSTLKIQPAELGDSAMYLCASSLSRERRVGELFFGEGSRLTVL.

V is TRBV5-1 and J is TRBJ1-6; a weak D match, TRBD1 (5 bases). The CDR3 has 12 residues. The V gene lost 7 bases and the J gene lost 8 bases, with 10 bases spanning the gap. Germline lookup yields CDR1 SGHRS and CDR2 YFSETQ. CDR3 coding DNA: TGCGCCAGCGCTACGGGGGATTCACCCCTCCACTTT. Residues: CASATGDSPLHF.